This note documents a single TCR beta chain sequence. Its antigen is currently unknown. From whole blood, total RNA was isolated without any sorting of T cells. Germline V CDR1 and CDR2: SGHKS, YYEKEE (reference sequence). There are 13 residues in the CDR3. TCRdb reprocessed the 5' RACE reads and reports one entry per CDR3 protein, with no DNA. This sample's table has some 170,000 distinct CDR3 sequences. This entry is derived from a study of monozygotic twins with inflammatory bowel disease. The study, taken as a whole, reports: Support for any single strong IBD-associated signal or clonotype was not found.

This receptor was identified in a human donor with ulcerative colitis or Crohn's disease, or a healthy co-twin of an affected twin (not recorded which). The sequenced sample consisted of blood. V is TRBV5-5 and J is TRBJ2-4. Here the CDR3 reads CASGDVGGNIQYF.